This TCR beta chain stems from a study of cytomegalovirus exposure and HLA in healthy donors. Trimming removed 3 bases from V and 4 bases from J, with 13 bases in between. The CDR3 extends over 15 amino acids. Germline CDR1 LNHDA, CDR2 SQIVND (reference sequence). The PCR used 60 Vbeta and 13 Jbeta primers. TCRdb's table, derived via immunoSEQ multiplex PCR, lists solely in-frame clones and lacks some. This sample carries some 180,000 clones, 77% of them seen once, and the ten largest clones take approximately 1.4%. The chain employs TRBV19 and TRBJ1-3, with D unresolved. This TCR derives from a young man in good health and CMV-seronegative. The sequenced material came from PBMCs. The CDR3 here is CASSILPAGGNTIYF. CDR3 coding DNA: TGTGCCAGTAGTATCTTACCCGCCGGGGGAAACACCATATATTTT. The variable domain in full, with the rest retrieved from reference TRBV19 and TRBJ1-3, is DGGITQSPKYLFRKEGQNVTLSCEQNLNHDAMYWYRQDPGQGLRLIYYSQIVNDFQKGDIAEGYSVSREKKESFPLTVTSAQKNPTAFYLCASSILPAGGNTIYFGEGSWLTVV.